Shown below are 12 T cell receptor beta chains from a single sample sequenced in a study of CD8+ T cells in alopecia areata. Investigators isolated RNA and reverse transcribed it into cDNA to act as the sequencing template. The protocol was immunoSEQ multiplex PCR, while the TCRdb copy is restricted to in-frame clones and leaves out a portion. The table shows 150,000 or so clones, with roughly 50% occurring only once. The specimen was CD4+ T cells sorted from blood. The receptors shown here come from a human donor with alopecia areata.

The chain employs TRBV6-1 and TRBJ2-4; TRBD1 might be the D (6 bases). Germline CDR1 reads MNHNS; CDR2 reads SASEGT. V gave up 1 base and J gave up 4 bases, with 8 bases separating them. The CDR3 length is 14 residues. The CDR3 nucleotides are TGTGCCAGCAGTGAAGTCGGGACAAAAAACATTCAGTACTTC. Encoded protein: CASSEVGTKNIQYF.

This clone was seen a handful of times. The chain employs TRBV29-1 and TRBJ2-5; no reliable D call. V was trimmed by 3 bases and J by 2 bases, leaving 7 bases between them. The CDR3 sequence is 12 residues long. CDR1 SQVTM and CDR2 ANQGSEA come from the germline V gene. The CDR3 DNA is TGCAGCGTTGATGTAGGGCAAGAGACCCAGTACTTC. This translates into CSVDVGQETQYF.

This sequence joins TRBV29-1 and TRBJ2-1; 13 nucleotides align to TRBD2. The CDR3 contains 12 residues. J lost 10 bases, V lost 7 bases, and 4 bases had no gene match. Germline CDR1 SQVTM, CDR2 ANQGSEA. CDR3: CSGTSGRGEQFF. CDR3 coding DNA: TGCAGCGGGACTAGCGGGAGAGGCGAGCAGTTCTTC.

This clone showed up just a few times. J is TRBJ2-7 and V is TRBV29-1, with D maybe TRBD2 (5 bases). Looked up from germline, CDR1 is SQVTM and CDR2 is ANQGSEA. This CDR3 has 14 amino acids. V lost 6 bases and J 0 bases, leaving 15 bases between the germline ends. The CDR3 is CSVSAEPVSYEQYF. The CDR3, as DNA: TGCAGCGTGTCAGCGGAGCCAGTCTCCTACGAGCAGTACTTC.

This clone has more than one count but fewer than ten. The genes are TRBV29-1 and TRBJ1-2, with 8 nucleotides matching TRBD1. J gave up 5 bases and V 1 base, and 3 bases lay outside the gene matches. The CDR3 has 13 amino acids. The V gene's germline CDR1 is SQVTM and CDR2 ANQGSEA. CDR3: CSVEAGQGYGYTF. In DNA form, the CDR3 reads TGCAGCGTTGAAGCCGGACAGGGATATGGCTACACCTTC.

The chain couples TRBV7-9 to TRBJ2-1, with TRBD2 matching over 11 bases. This CDR3 is built from 17 residues. Looked up from germline, CDR1 is SEHNR and CDR2 is FQNEAQ (reference sequence). V shed 5 bases and J 5 bases; nucleotides not matched to a gene: 11. In DNA form, the CDR3 reads TGTGCCAGCAGCGCCAGCTTAGCGGGAGGGCGTGACAATGAGCAGTTCTTC. Translation gives CASSASLAGGRDNEQFF. The variable domain in full, with the rest retrieved from reference TRBV7-9 and TRBJ2-1, is DTGVSQNPRHKITKRGQNVTFRCDPISEHNRLYWYRQTLGQGPEFLTYFQNEAQLEKSRLLSDRFSAERPKGSFSTLEIQRTEQGDSAMYLCASSASLAGGRDNEQFFGPGTRLTVL.

The CDR3 nucleotides read TGTGCCTGGAGTCTGGGGGCAGAGTACCAAGAGACCCAGTACTTC. Translated: CAWSLGAEYQETQYF. V usage is TRBV30 and J usage is TRBJ2-5, with D possibly matching TRBD1 (6 bases). Germline values: CDR1 GTSNPN, CDR2 SVGIG (reference sequence). Trimming took off 2 bases at V and 0 bases at J, with 13 bases between the two ends. This CDR3 comprises 15 residues.

This chain links TRBV30 with TRBJ2-2; D is undetermined. Germline CDR1 GTSNPN, CDR2 SVGIG (reference sequence). The CDR3 has 13 amino acids. V shed 2 bases and J shed 5 bases, with 9 bases lying between them. The CDR3 here is CAWSLWDTGELFF. DNA of the CDR3: TGTGCCTGGAGTCTTTGGGATACCGGGGAGCTGTTTTTT.

This clone was seen only a few times. V gene TRBV7-2 combines with J gene TRBJ2-4, with unresolved D. V shed 5 bases and J shed 15 bases, with 14 bases lying between them. CDR1 SGHTA and CDR2 FQGNSA come from the germline V gene. The CDR3 sequence is 11 residues long. The CDR3 loop is CASSTNHPPYF. The DNA for the CDR3 is TGTGCCAGCAGCACCAATCATCCCCCGTACTTC.

The genes are TRBV29-1 and TRBJ1-1; no definite D call. The CDR3 extends over 13 amino acids. Trimming removed 7 bases at V and 1 base at J, with 13 bases between. Germline V gene data show CDR1 as SQVTM and CDR2 as ANQGSEA. In nucleotides, the CDR3 is TGCAGCGGTACGAGGACGGAGAACACTGAAGCTTTCTTT. Its protein is CSGTRTENTEAFF.

This clone has a handful of counts. This chain connects TRBV23-1 to TRBJ2-2; 7 nucleotides agree with TRBD1. TRBV23-1 is reported as an ORF; its role is uncertain. Unmatched junction bases numbered 6, after V lost 4 bases and J lost 7 bases. The CDR3 consists of 14 residues. The CDR3 spells CASSRKGAIGELFF. In DNA, the CDR3 is TGCGCCAGCAGTCGGAAGGGGGCGATCGGGGAGCTGTTTTTT.

This rearrangement joins TRBV5-1 to TRBJ2-1; tentatively, D is TRBD1 or TRBD2 (5 bases each). V was clipped by 0 bases and J by 0 bases, with 10 bases between them. The CDR3 contains 16 residues. Germline CDR1 and CDR2: SGHRS and YFSETQ. In DNA form, the CDR3 reads TGCGCCAGCAGCTTGGTCGGGACGTTCTCCTACAATGAGCAGTTCTTC. Its protein product is CASSLVGTFSYNEQFF.